One sample yielded the 13 T cell receptor beta chains listed below, sequenced in a study of blood T cell repertoires in COVID-19. Produced via immunoSEQ multiplex PCR; TCRdb's table is partial and in-frame only. The table includes some 270,000 clones, about 82% detected once. Sequenced material: peripheral blood. The receptors shown here come from a woman of 80 years or more with COVID-19, enrolled during active disease.

The chain links TRBV11-3 to TRBJ2-1; D possibly corresponds to TRBD1 (6 bases). In germline, CDR1 is SGHNT, CDR2 YENEEA. Trimming removed 0 bases from V and 4 bases from J, with 7 bases in between. The CDR3 covers 14 residues. CDR3 region: CASSLEGGYNEQFF. CDR3 bases: TGTGCCAGCAGCTTAGAAGGGGGTTACAATGAGCAGTTCTTC.

The rearrangement joins TRBV19 to TRBJ1-2; D perhaps matches TRBD1 (6 bases). Between the trimmed V and J ends, which lost 5 bases and 8 bases, there was a span of 21 bases. There are 15 residues in the CDR3. Per germline, CDR1 LNHDA and CDR2 SQIVND (reference sequence). This chain's CDR3 is CASSPMSGGANGYTF. The CDR3 DNA is TGTGCCAGTAGTCCCATGAGTGGGGGGGCTAACGGCTACACCTTC.

The chain joins TRBV6-6 to TRBJ1-1; 11 positions match TRBD1. This CDR3 is 16 amino acids long. Unmatched junction bases numbered 9, after V lost 4 bases and J lost 5 bases. Germline assignment: CDR1 MNHNY and CDR2 SVGAGI (reference sequence). CDR3 nucleotides: TGTGCCAGCAGTTCCTGGACAGGGGGCGCGGATACTGAAGCTTTCTTT. Protein: CASSSWTGGADTEAFF.

The J gene is TRBJ2-7, the V gene TRBV28; TRBD1 matches 7 bases. In germline, CDR1 is MDHEN, CDR2 SYDVKM. This CDR3 contains 14 residues. V was clipped by 3 bases and J by 4 bases; unmatched bases: 6. The CDR3 DNA follows: TGTGCCAGCAGTTTGGGGCGACAGGGTTACGAGCAGTACGTC. This gives the protein CASSLGRQGYEQYV.

The rearrangement links TRBV11-2 to TRBJ1-6; D not resolved. The V end lost 2 bases, the J end lost 8 bases, and 7 bases lay between the germline ends. This CDR3 has 13 amino acids. Germline CDR1 SGHAT, CDR2 FQNNGV. The CDR3, as DNA: TGTGCCAGCAGCTTATCCCGGGATTCACCCCTCCACTTT. It specifies CASSLSRDSPLHF. The full variable domain, rest sourced from reference TRBV11-2 and TRBJ1-6, is EAGVAQSPRYKIIEKRQSVAFWCNPISGHATLYWYQQILGQGPKLLIQFQNNGVVDDSQLPKDRFSAERLKGVDSTLKIQPAKLEDSAVYLCASSLSRDSPLHFGNGTRLTVT.

The rearrangement uses TRBV6-5 and TRBJ1-4, with D hard to call. V lost 8 bases and J 0 bases, leaving 7 bases between the germline ends. The CDR3 extends over 13 amino acids. CDR1 MNHEY and CDR2 SVGAGI come from the germline V gene. Here the CDR3 reads CASSSATNEKLFF. The CDR3 DNA sequence: TGTGCCAGCTCTAGTGCAACTAATGAAAAACTGTTTTTT.

The chain combines TRBV28 with TRBJ2-2; 7 nucleotides agree with TRBD1. Germline CDR1 reads MDHEN; CDR2 reads SYDVKM. The CDR3 extends over 16 amino acids. J gave up 7 bases and V 4 bases, and 12 bases lay outside the gene matches. The CDR3 bases are TGTGCCAGCAGTTCTCCAAAGGGACAGAAAATCGGGGAGCTGTTTTTT. It is translated as CASSSPKGQKIGELFF.

This rearrangement joins TRBV19 to TRBJ1-6; unclear D gene. Trimming cost V 4 bases and J 3 bases, with 13 bases left between them. Germline CDR1 and CDR2: LNHDA and SQIVND (reference sequence). CDR3 length equals 16 residues. The CDR3 spells CASSTTREFYNSPLHF. CDR3 in DNA: TGTGCCAGTAGTACAACCCGGGAATTCTATAATTCACCCCTCCACTTT.

Turning to this clone: A junction boundary mismatches the germline segment, possibly from a read error. The CDR3 DNA sequence: TGTGCCAGCACCACCCTGGGACAGCTGAACTTC. Protein product: CASTTLGQLNF. The chain couples TRBV6-5 to TRBJ2-7, with TRBD1 matching 7 bases. The CDR3 is 11 residues long. Germline V gives CDR1 MNHEY, CDR2 SVGAGI.

The chain uses TRBV20-1 and TRBJ2-2, with TRBD2 as a possible D gene (5 bases). V was trimmed by 3 bases and J by 6 bases, leaving 8 bases between them. The CDR3 contains 12 residues. The germline gives CDR1 DFQATT, CDR2 SNEGSKA (reference sequence). CDR3 sequence reads: CSASLGAGELFF. CDR3 in DNA: TGCAGTGCTAGTTTGGGAGCCGGGGAGCTGTTTTTT.

This chain connects TRBV5-1 to TRBJ2-1; the match to TRBD2 covers 14 bases. The CDR3 sequence is 17 residues long. The V segment lost 4 bases and the J segment 6 bases; nucleotides outside the gene matches: 9. In germline, CDR1 is SGHRS, CDR2 YFSETQ. The CDR3 nucleotides read TGCGCCAGCAGCGGACCGGGACTAGCGGGGGTGGTCAATGAGCAGTTCTTC. This encodes CASSGPGLAGVVNEQFF. The full variable domain, completed using reference TRBV5-1 and TRBJ2-1, is KAGVTQTPRYLIKTRGQQVTLSCSPISGHRSVSWYQQTPGQGLQFLFEYFSETQRNKGNFPGRFSGRQFSNSRSEMNVSTLELGDSALYLCASSGPGLAGVVNEQFFGPGTRLTVL.

The V and J genes are TRBV2 and TRBJ2-2, with D unclear. V was cut by 5 bases and J by 7 bases, with 5 bases left in between. The CDR3 is 11 residues long. Germline CDR1 and CDR2: SNHLY and FYNNEI. CDR3 in amino acids: CASSRSGELFF. In DNA form, the CDR3 reads TGTGCCAGCAGTAGGAGCGGGGAGCTGTTTTTT.

The V call is TRBV7-2, the J call TRBJ2-1; 11 bases line up with TRBD1. The CDR3 runs to 16 residues. Losses at the gene ends were 1 base for V and 7 bases for J; bases not matched to a gene: 6. Germline lookup yields CDR1 SGHTA and CDR2 FQGNSA. For the CDR3, the DNA is TGTGCCAGCAGCTTAGGGTGGGACAGGGGGGGTAATGAGCAGTTCTTC. Protein product: CASSLGWDRGGNEQFF.